One and the same sample provided the 3 T cell receptor beta chains below, sequenced in a study of PD-L1 blockade in urothelial cancer (dated by TCRdb to the late 2010s). Libraries were built with the immunoSEQ multiplex PCR assay. Imported from immuneACCESS, the table was reduced by TCRdb to in-frame sequences with V and J called. These copies leave out some clones; in studies compared against another copy, an unresolved V gene accounts for under half, and the cause of the remainder is not known. This sample gives 85,000 to 90,000 clones in total; 90% of them show up just once. Approximately 9% of the sample goes to the ten largest clones. The input for sequencing was PBMCs, taken around atezolizumab (anti-PD-L1) treatment. The receptors come from a man aged 60 to 69 with urothelial cancer.

In DNA, the CDR3 is TGTGCCAGCAGTGAAAGCCAAGCTAACTATGGCTACACCTTC. Translated: CASSESQANYGYTF. The chain recombines TRBV2 with TRBJ1-2, with unresolved D. Germline-derived CDR1 and CDR2 are SNHLY and FYNNEI. Trimming took off 2 bases at V and 0 bases at J, with 7 bases between the two ends. This CDR3 spans 14 amino acids.

The V call is TRBV5-6, the J call TRBJ2-7, with 7 bases aligning to TRBD1. The V segment lost 0 bases and the J segment 10 bases; nucleotides outside the gene matches: 7. Germline values: CDR1 SGHDT, CDR2 YYEEEE. The CDR3 extends over 13 amino acids. This CDR3 is CASSLVAGGFQYF. CDR3 bases: TGTGCCAGCAGCTTGGTGGCAGGGGGATTTCAGTACTTC.

The chain is built from TRBV7-6 and TRBJ2-3; the match to TRBD2 covers 7 bases. Germline V gene lookup returns CDR1 SGHVS and CDR2 FNYEAQ. V lost 2 bases to trimming and J lost 6 bases; unmatched junction nucleotides: 2. The CDR3 length is 13 residues. The CDR3 coding sequence is TGTGCCAGCAGCTTAAACGGGGGGGATACGCAGTATTTT. Amino acid sequence: CASSLNGGDTQYF.